This T cell receptor beta chain was retrieved from a study of regulatory T cells in long-lasting Graves disease. The germline V gene has CDR1 MNHEY and CDR2 SMNVEV (reference sequence). Losses at the gene ends were 5 bases for V and 2 bases for J; bases not matched to a gene: 5. The CDR3 runs 14 residues. Time point meaning: newly diagnosed GD, antithyroid drugs for less than 3 months. PBMC-derived RNA was used for the TCR library. Whole-study results and caveats: TCR diversity was lower in persistent than newly diagnosed Graves' disease.

Library construction for TCR beta used iRepertoire HTBI primers and Arm-PCR of CDR3 regions. MiXCR was run by TCRdb on the multiplex PCR reads, yielding one entry per CDR3 protein. The table lists roughly 400,000 distinct CDR3 sequences, roughly 15% of them singletons, with around 7.6% in the top ten. This clonotype showed up just a few times. Its matching antigen is unknown. Possible read error: a much larger clone is one base away. The CDR3 does not close with the conserved phenylalanine or tryptophan, likely indicating a read error. These data also featured in a second study, about T cells in Graves' hyperthyroidism and ophthalmopathy. This second study says: Together with thyroid ultrasound, orbital computed tomography, serum thyroxine and TRAb, clinical symptoms were used for diagnoses. An initial round of RT-PCR targeting the TCR CDR3 relied on the HTBI primer set. Blood shared most expanded thyroid clonotypes above 0.001.

The material sequenced was peripheral blood mononuclear cells (PBMCs), taken at new diagnosis, from a patient treated with antithyroid drugs. The TCR was taken from a woman aged 40 to 49 with Graves disease. The rearrangement links TRBV27 to TRBJ2-7; 8 bases match TRBD2. CDR3 loop: CASSQTSGPYEQYL. Written as DNA, the CDR3 is TGTGCCAGCAGTCAAACTAGCGGACCCTACGAGCAGTACCTC.